A single sample gave rise to the 23 T cell receptor beta chains below, sequenced in a study of human T cells and chemical hapten exposure. MiXCR, run by TCRdb on the RACE reads, gives a single entry per CDR3 protein. The sample consists of approximately 400,000 distinct CDR3 sequences, roughly 4.8% of them appearing once. Described time point: patch test 1, 2 weeks after DPC sensitization. Treatment in this sample: therapeutic diphenylcyclopropenone sensitization with weekly scalp DPC. The sequencing used whole blood, collected in connection with sensitization to the hapten diphenylcyclopropenone (DPC). These receptors all come from a woman aged 50 to 60 with alopecia areata. Some clones in this sample may be carry-over from other donors' samples.

The rearrangement joins TRBV7-2 to TRBJ2-3, with no clear D. From germline, CDR1 is SGHTA and CDR2 FQGNSA. Trimming removed 5 bases from V and 5 bases from J, with 17 bases in between. This CDR3 contains 15 residues. CDR3 amino acids: CASSPPRGTGDTQYF. The DNA for the CDR3 is TGTGCCAGCAGCCCGCCACGAGGCACGGGAGATACGCAGTATTTT.

At least ten counts were recorded for this clonotype. The gene calls are TRBV2 and TRBJ1-6; the match to TRBD1 covers 8 bases. V lost 4 bases to trimming and J lost 9 bases; unmatched junction nucleotides: 5. The CDR3 consists of 14 residues. Germline values: CDR1 SNHLY, CDR2 FYNNEI. CDR3 sequence reads: CASSGQGMSSPLHF. The DNA of the CDR3 is TGTGCCAGCAGTGGACAGGGGATGAGTTCACCCCTCCACTTT. The full variable domain, rest sourced from reference TRBV2 and TRBJ1-6, is EPEVTQTPSHQVTQMGQEVILRCVPISNHLYFYWYRQILGQKVEFLVSFYNNEISEKSEIFDDQFSVERPDGSNFTLKIRSTKLEDSAMYFCASSGQGMSSPLHFGNGTRLTVT.

This clonotype was seen at least ten times. The chain carries TRBV28 and TRBJ2-3, with D hard to call. Germline lookup yields CDR1 MDHEN and CDR2 SYDVKM. The CDR3 length is 15 residues. Between the trimmed V and J ends, which lost 2 bases and 0 bases, there was a span of 9 bases. The CDR3 spells CASSLKSASTDTQYF. The CDR3 nucleotides are TGTGCCAGCAGTTTAAAGTCCGCGAGCACAGATACGCAGTATTTT.

This clonotype was seen ten or more times. The chain joins TRBV20-1 to TRBJ1-2; unclear D gene. CDR3 length: 12 amino acids. Per the germline V gene, CDR1 is DFQATT and CDR2 is SNEGSKA (reference sequence). V was shortened by 6 bases and J by 6 bases, with 14 bases between the two germline ends. CDR3 DNA: TGCAGTGCCTCGTCGGGTAGGCATGGCTACACCTTC. Translation: CSASSGRHGYTF.

This clonotype showed up just once. This sequence joins TRBV4-1 and TRBJ1-1, with 8 bases aligning to TRBD1. Germline CDR1 and CDR2: MGHRA and YSYEKL. The CDR3 totals 14 residues. Trimming at V came to 0 bases and at J to 11 bases, leaving 8 bases not matched to a gene. CDR3 nucleotide sequence: TGCGCCAGCAGCCAAGAGGTCAGCCGGACAGGGGCTTTCTTT. It encodes CASSQEVSRTGAFF.

This clonotype occurred many times. V gene TRBV27 combines with J gene TRBJ2-7; D is unclear. The CDR3 covers 14 residues. The ends were cut back, 4 bases at V and 0 bases at J, with 10 bases in the middle. Germline V gives CDR1 MNHEY, CDR2 SMNVEV (reference sequence). The CDR3 nucleotides are TGTGCCAGCAGTTACTATAGGAGCTCCTACGAGCAGTACTTC. Protein product: CASSYYRSSYEQYF.

This clonotype has at least ten counts. This chain joins TRBV7-9 and TRBJ1-2; no clear D. The CDR3 covers 14 residues. Trimming removed 5 bases from V and 4 bases from J, with 14 bases in between. The germline V gene has CDR1 SEHNR and CDR2 FQNEAQ (reference sequence). CDR3 residues: CASSPRQEFYGYTF. CDR3 nucleotide sequence: TGTGCCAGCAGCCCGAGACAAGAGTTCTATGGCTACACCTTC. Based on the CDR3 plus reference TRBV7-9 and TRBJ1-2, the full variable domain is DTGVSQNPRHKITKRGQNVTFRCDPISEHNRLYWYRQTLGQGPEFLTYFQNEAQLEKSRLLSDRFSAERPKGSFSTLEIQRTEQGDSAMYLCASSPRQEFYGYTFGSGTRLTVV.

The rearrangement links TRBV11-2 to TRBJ2-3; D gene ambiguous. V lost 5 bases and J 6 bases, leaving 15 bases between the germline ends. The germline V gene encodes CDR1 SGHAT and CDR2 FQNNGV. This CDR3 region has 14 residues. CDR3 nucleotide sequence: TGTGCCAGCAGCGAATCTTTTGTGTCGGATACGCAGTATTTT. Its protein is CASSESFVSDTQYF.

This clonotype was counted ten times or more. The chain recombines TRBV13 with TRBJ2-7, with D tentatively TRBD2 (6 bases). Per the germline V gene, CDR1 is PRHDT and CDR2 is FYEKMQ (reference sequence). The V and J ends lost 5 bases and 7 bases respectively, with 15 bases between them. The CDR3 consists of 13 residues. The CDR3 here is CASSPTGVGEQYF. The CDR3 nucleotides read TGTGCCAGCAGCCCAACGGGGGTAGGGGAGCAGTACTTC.

This clonotype occurred many times. V is TRBV10-3 and J is TRBJ1-1; D is uncertain. The germline V gene has CDR1 ENHRY and CDR2 SYGVKD. V lost 7 bases to trimming and J lost 0 bases, with 12 bases between them. This CDR3 comprises 14 residues. CDR3 DNA sequence: TGTGCCATCAAACCCGATGGGGTGAACACTGAAGCTTTCTTT. Translation: CAIKPDGVNTEAFF.

This clonotype was observed many times. The CDR3 here is CSAPRTGAQANYGYTF. DNA of the CDR3: TGCAGTGCACCCCGGACAGGGGCGCAGGCTAACTATGGCTACACCTTC. The chain combines TRBV20-1 with TRBJ1-2; 9 nucleotides line up with TRBD1. The CDR3 is 16 amino acids. With V trimmed by 6 bases and J by 0 bases, 11 bases remained unmatched. The germline gives CDR1 DFQATT, CDR2 SNEGSKA (reference sequence).

This clonotype has ten or more counts. The V gene is TRBV19, the J gene TRBJ1-5; 7 positions match TRBD1. The trim removed 1 base at V and 5 bases at J, leaving 5 bases unmatched. This CDR3 comprises 15 residues. From germline, CDR1 is LNHDA and CDR2 SQIVND (reference sequence). This CDR3 reads CASSIGQGRDQPQHF. The CDR3 DNA is TGTGCCAGTAGTATAGGACAGGGAAGGGATCAGCCCCAGCATTTT.

This clonotype came up many times. The chain combines TRBV10-3 with TRBJ2-7, with a possible D match to TRBD1 (6 bases). The CDR3 extends over 14 amino acids. Germline lookup yields CDR1 ENHRY and CDR2 SYGVKD. The V gene lost 2 bases and the J gene lost 7 bases, with 15 bases spanning the gap. CDR3 loop: CAISERRQDGEQYF. In DNA form, the CDR3 reads TGTGCCATCAGTGAGCGGAGACAGGATGGGGAGCAGTACTTC.

This clonotype was recorded a few times. V usage is TRBV28 and J usage is TRBJ2-5, with 7 positions matching TRBD2. J was trimmed by 1 base and V by 6 bases; bases with no gene match: 2. This CDR3 has 13 amino acids. Germline-derived CDR1 and CDR2 are MDHEN and SYDVKM. The CDR3 loop is CASRGGGQETQYF. DNA for the CDR3: TGTGCCAGCAGGGGCGGGGGCCAAGAGACCCAGTACTTC.

This clonotype was picked up a small number of times. This chain connects TRBV25-1 to TRBJ1-4; the D gene is possibly TRBD1 (5 bases). V lost 3 bases and J lost 4, with 18 bases in between. From germline, CDR1 is MGHDK and CDR2 SYGVNS. This CDR3 region has 17 residues. The CDR3 here is CASSDLQPRGFNEKLFF. The CDR3 region has the DNA TGTGCCAGCAGTGACCTTCAACCGCGGGGGTTTAATGAAAAACTGTTTTTT.

In its sample, this clonotype was seen many times. The rearrangement uses TRBV12-3 or TRBV12-4 and TRBJ2-1; 10 nucleotides align to TRBD1. Unmatched junction bases numbered 8, after V lost 6 bases and J lost 9 bases. This CDR3 region has 14 residues. CDR3 in amino acids: CASSTGTGVGEQFF. In DNA, the CDR3 is TGTGCCAGCAGCACCGGGACAGGGGTAGGTGAGCAGTTCTTC.

The table lists this clonotype with many counts. The rearrangement uses TRBV29-1 and TRBJ2-7, with D uncertain. This CDR3 region has 12 residues. V lost 8 bases and J lost 1, with 12 bases in between. CDR1 is SQVTM, CDR2 ANQGSEA, per germline. The CDR3 bases are TGCAGCACCCGGACGGTTTCCTACGAGCAGTACTTC. It translates to CSTRTVSYEQYF.

Ten or more counts support this clonotype. The genes are TRBV7-8 and TRBJ1-3, with D possibly TRBD1 on 6 matching bases. CDR3 size: 14 residues. Germline CDR1 reads SGHVS; CDR2 reads FQNEAQ. V was pared by 5 bases and J by 5 bases, with 13 bases between. DNA for the CDR3: TGTGCCAGCAGCCTGCGGACAGAAAGAAACACCATATATTTT. It encodes CASSLRTERNTIYF.

The chain employs TRBV27 and TRBJ1-5, with a tentative D call TRBD1 (5 bases). V gave up 5 bases and J gave up 1 base, with 15 bases separating them. The CDR3 runs to 16 residues. The V gene's germline CDR1 is MNHEY and CDR2 SMNVEV (reference sequence). Here the CDR3 reads CASSLSGRLSNQPQHF. The CDR3 DNA follows: TGTGCCAGCAGTCTTTCGGGACGCTTGAGCAATCAGCCCCAGCATTTT.

This clonotype was counted many times. The chain joins TRBV5-1 to TRBJ1-1; 9 bases are a match to TRBD1. The ends lost 4 bases at V and 5 bases at J; junction bases unmatched: 9. The CDR3 covers 15 residues. Germline V CDR1 and CDR2: SGHRS, YFSETQ. CDR3 residues: CASSVQGQGKTEAFF. CDR3 coding DNA: TGCGCCAGCAGCGTGCAGGGACAGGGAAAGACTGAAGCTTTCTTT. The full variable domain, rest sourced from reference TRBV5-1 and TRBJ1-1, is KAGVTQTPRYLIKTRGQQVTLSCSPISGHRSVSWYQQTPGQGLQFLFEYFSETQRNKGNFPGRFSGRQFSNSRSEMNVSTLELGDSALYLCASSVQGQGKTEAFFGQGTRLTVV.

This clonotype has at least ten counts. CDR3 DNA: TGTGCCAGCTCACCCGAGGCTGGCAGGGGCAATCAGCCCCAGCATTTT. Its protein is CASSPEAGRGNQPQHF. The chain is built from TRBV18 and TRBJ1-5; D might be TRBD1 (5 bases). The CDR3 sequence is 16 residues long. V gave up 3 bases and J gave up 2 bases, with 14 bases separating them. Germline CDR1 KGHSH, CDR2 LQKENI.

V usage is TRBV24-1 and J usage is TRBJ2-1; 10 bases match TRBD2. From germline, CDR1 is KGHDR and CDR2 SFDVKD. Trimming at V came to 3 bases and at J to 7 bases, leaving 8 bases not matched to a gene. The CDR3 totals 16 residues. CDR3 loop: CATSDRASGRWNEQFF. The CDR3 bases are TGTGCCACCAGTGATCGGGCTAGCGGGAGATGGAATGAGCAGTTCTTC.

The rearrangement joins TRBV12-3 or TRBV12-4 to TRBJ2-1; 10 bases map to TRBD2. V gave up 7 bases and J gave up 2 bases; unmatched junction bases: 2. The CDR3 has 14 amino acids. The CDR3 sequence is CASKTSGPYNEQFF. Written as DNA, the CDR3 is TGTGCCAGCAAGACTAGCGGGCCCTACAATGAGCAGTTCTTC.